These T cell receptor beta chains were read from a single sample in a study of cytomegalovirus exposure and HLA in healthy donors. Data came from immunoSEQ multiplex PCR; TCRdb stores just in-frame clones and leaves some out. The top ten clones hold about 1.6% of a sample with some 150,000 clones, around 73% of them seen once. Sequenced: PBMCs. The source is a female donor in good health and CMV-seronegative. Each CDR3 is given with its conserved first and last residue. A D gene is named only where the DNA matches it firmly. For some rows the clone size is stated as once, few or many, or as a class when expanded; others skip it.

CDR3nt: TGTGCCAGCAGCTGGGGGCGCCCCGGCCACAATGAGCAGTTCTTC
CDR3aa: CASSWGRPGHNEQFF
abundance: -
v_gene: TRBV7-8
j_gene: TRBJ2-1
d_gene: -

CDR3nt: TGTGCCAGCAGTTTACTCGGTAGCGGGAGTTCTGGCTACGAGCAGTACTTC
CDR3aa: CASSLLGSGSSGYEQYF
abundance: -
v_gene: TRBV27
j_gene: TRBJ2-7
d_gene: TRBD2

CDR3nt: TGCGCCAGCGGCCCTTGGCTCGAGGCGCACGTATCCTACGAGCAGTACTTC
CDR3aa: CASGPWLEAHVSYEQYF
abundance: -
v_gene: TRBV5-1
j_gene: TRBJ2-7
d_gene: -

CDR3nt: TGTGCCAGCAGCACAAGACAGGGCAGTTTGAACACTGAAGCTTTCTTT
CDR3aa: CASSTRQGSLNTEAFF
abundance: -
v_gene: TRBV7-6
j_gene: TRBJ1-1
d_gene: TRBD1

CDR3nt: TGTGCCAGCAGCCCCCAGGGAACCACCAATCAGCCCCAGCATTTT
CDR3aa: CASSPQGTTNQPQHF
abundance: -
v_gene: TRBV7-2
j_gene: TRBJ1-5
d_gene: -

CDR3nt: TGCGCCAGCAGCTTGGAGGATGGGCAGCAGTACTTC
CDR3aa: CASSLEDGQQYF
abundance: -
v_gene: TRBV5-1
j_gene: TRBJ2-7
d_gene: -

CDR3nt: TGTGCCAGCAGTTTGGCTAGAAGGAGTGAGCAGTTCTTC
CDR3aa: CASSLARRSEQFF
abundance: -
v_gene: TRBV27
j_gene: TRBJ2-1
d_gene: -

CDR3nt: TGTGCCAGCAGCTGGGACAGGGAAGCTTTCTTT
CDR3aa: CASSWDREAFF
abundance: few
v_gene: TRBV7-9
j_gene: TRBJ1-1
d_gene: TRBD1

CDR3nt: TGCGCCAGCAGCTCAGGCTCTGGGGCCAACGTCCTGACTTTC
CDR3aa: CASSSGSGANVLTF
abundance: few
v_gene: TRBV5-1
j_gene: TRBJ2-6
d_gene: -

CDR3nt: TGTGCCAGCAGCTTCGACAGGGGGAACAGGGAAGCTTTCTTT
CDR3aa: CASSFDRGNREAFF
abundance: -
v_gene: TRBV7-2
j_gene: TRBJ1-1
d_gene: TRBD1

CDR3nt: TGTGCCAGCTCACCCAGCCGGGACAGTCCCTACGAGCAGTACTTC
CDR3aa: CASSPSRDSPYEQYF
abundance: -
v_gene: TRBV18
j_gene: TRBJ2-7
d_gene: TRBD1

CDR3nt: TGTGCCAGCTCACCCACCGAGGGCGTGGACACTGAAGCTTTCTTT
CDR3aa: CASSPTEGVDTEAFF
abundance: -
v_gene: TRBV18
j_gene: TRBJ1-1
d_gene: -

CDR3nt: TGTGCCAGCAGCTTCGTACAGGGTAATTCACCCCTCCACTTT
CDR3aa: CASSFVQGNSPLHF
abundance: once
v_gene: TRBV7-9
j_gene: TRBJ1-6
d_gene: -